The clone carrying this T cell receptor (beta chain) was found a few times. The antigen is unknown. Template material for amplifying TCR beta CDR3 regions consisted of RNA transcripts. A set of HTBI primers served as the primers for a first-round RT-PCR of the TCR CDR3. Each CDR3 protein is one row after TCRdb ran MiXCR on the multiplex PCR reads. The sample yields more than 500,000 distinct CDR3 sequences, roughly 16% seen once. The data were obtained in a study of T cells in Graves' hyperthyroidism and ophthalmopathy. Exclusion criteria comprised uncontrolled infection, other autoimmune disease, pregnancy or lactation. The CDR3 sequence is 14 residues long. Trimming shortened V by 2 bases and J by 4 bases, and 13 bases separated the two germline ends. Germline-derived CDR1 and CDR2 are SGHRS and YFSETQ. Study-wide points: From stable hyperthyroidism, ophthalmopathy was separated by a 13 V-J model.

The chain couples TRBV5-1 to TRBJ2-7; D is undetermined. The sequencing input was blood. The source is a woman in her twenties or thirties with Graves' hyperthyroidism. The CDR3: CASSFSPDGYEQYF. CDR3 DNA: TGCGCCAGCAGCTTTTCCCCGGATGGATACGAGCAGTACTTC. Based on the CDR3 plus reference TRBV5-1 and TRBJ2-7, the full variable domain is KAGVTQTPRYLIKTRGQQVTLSCSPISGHRSVSWYQQTPGQGLQFLFEYFSETQRNKGNFPGRFSGRQFSNSRSEMNVSTLELGDSALYLCASSFSPDGYEQYFGPGTRLTVT.